The 27 T cell receptor beta chains below all came from one sample that was sequenced in a study of patients and donors after allogeneic stem cell transplantation. TCRdb processed the RT-PCR reads anew with MiXCR; each CDR3 protein has one entry. The profile shows around 200,000 distinct CDR3 sequences, around two fifths of them singletons. The sample taken for sequencing was blood, either unsorted or a sorted T cell fraction (not recorded which). All receptors derive from a human donor who was either an allogeneic HSCT recipient or a stem cell or donor lymphocyte infusion donor (not recorded which). It is not recorded whose cells these are; they may come from a transplant donor.

This clonotype has more than one count but fewer than ten. V gene TRBV24-1 combines with J gene TRBJ1-1, with D possibly being TRBD1 (5 bases). Trimming stripped 3 bases from V and 9 bases from J, with 10 bases between. The germline CDR1 and CDR2 sequences are KGHDR and SFDVKD. There are 12 residues in the CDR3. The DNA of the CDR3 is TGTGCCACCAGTGATCGCCGGACAAAAGCTTTCTTT. It specifies CATSDRRTKAFF.

V is TRBV9 and J is TRBJ1-4; TRBD1 is a possible D gene (5 bases). The V end was cut by 4 bases, the J end by 4 bases, with 14 bases between. Germline V gene sequence: CDR1 SGDLS, CDR2 YYNGEE. This CDR3 spans 15 amino acids. Written as DNA, the CDR3 is TGTGCCAGCAGCCCCCGCGACGGGGGTAATGAAAAACTGTTTTTT. Its protein product is CASSPRDGGNEKLFF.

The chain is built from TRBV29-1 and TRBJ2-5; D may be TRBD2 (5 bases). Trimming removed 4 bases at V and 4 bases at J, with 16 bases between. Germline CDR1 SQVTM, CDR2 ANQGSEA. The CDR3 contains 14 residues. CDR3 amino acids: CSVAPTTSRETQYF. Written as DNA, the CDR3 is TGCAGCGTTGCCCCGACTACCTCCCGAGAGACCCAGTACTTC.

This clonotype has just a few counts. V is TRBV29-1 and J is TRBJ2-7, with TRBD1 matching over 8 bases. V lost 7 bases, J lost 3 bases, and 8 bases stayed unmatched. This CDR3 region has 13 residues. Germline V gene sequence: CDR1 SQVTM, CDR2 ANQGSEA. For the CDR3, the DNA is TGCAGCGCCCGGACAGGGAGAGGCTACGAGCAGTACTTC. Translated, it gives CSARTGRGYEQYF.

The chain uses TRBV4-3 and TRBJ2-3, with 10 bases identical to TRBD2. Germline CDR1 reads LGHNA; CDR2 reads YSLEER. This CDR3 is 16 amino acids long. J gave up 6 bases and V 1 base, and 7 bases lay outside the gene matches. CDR3 DNA: TGCGCCAGCAGCCAAGTCCCAGCGGGGGGGCCTGATACGCAGTATTTT. Translating gives CASSQVPAGGPDTQYF.

This clonotype has just one count. This chain uses TRBV5-1 with TRBJ2-1, with TRBD2 matching 7 bases. Germline assignment: CDR1 SGHRS and CDR2 YFSETQ. V gave up 1 base and J gave up 9 bases; unmatched junction bases: 10. CDR3 size: 15 residues. The CDR3 is CASSLLSSGLGEQFF. DNA for the CDR3: TGCGCCAGCAGCTTGTTGTCTAGCGGATTAGGTGAGCAGTTCTTC.

This clonotype was detected only a few times. The genes are TRBV12-3 or TRBV12-4 and TRBJ1-2, with D uncertain. The ends were cut back, 5 bases at V and 5 bases at J, with 12 bases in the middle. This CDR3 comprises 13 residues. CDR3 region: CASSEDRAYGYTF. CDR3 bases: TGTGCCAGCAGTGAGGACCGAGCTTATGGCTACACCTTC.

This clonotype was seen only a few times. The CDR3, as DNA: TGTGCCTGGAGAAGAAGGGCAGGGAAGAACCATGGCTACACCTTC. It translates to CAWRRRAGKNHGYTF. The V and J genes are TRBV30 and TRBJ1-2, with a possible D match to TRBD1 (5 bases). Trimming stripped 3 bases from V and 6 bases from J, with 20 bases between. The CDR3 spans 15 residues. Germline V gene data show CDR1 as GTSNPN and CDR2 as SVGIG (reference sequence).

This sequence joins TRBV7-2 and TRBJ2-3; the D gene is possibly TRBD2 (7 bases). The germline gives CDR1 SGHTA, CDR2 FQGNSA. Between the trimmed V and J ends, which lost 0 bases and 9 bases, there was a span of 13 bases. This CDR3 contains 14 residues. DNA for the CDR3: TGTGCCAGCAGCTTAGCGGGGGGGCCGAGGACGCAGTATTTT. This sequence encodes CASSLAGGPRTQYF.

The V gene is TRBV4-2, the J gene TRBJ2-5, with TRBD2 matching 9 bases. J was trimmed by 5 bases and V by 0 bases; bases with no gene match: 7. The germline V gene encodes CDR1 LGHNA and CDR2 YNFKEQ. The CDR3 is made up of 16 amino acids. The CDR3 loop is CASSQEGGGAAETQYF. The CDR3 coding sequence is TGTGCCAGCAGCCAAGAGGGCGGGGGGGCCGCCGAGACCCAGTACTTC.

This clonotype was seen only once. V and J are TRBV10-3 and TRBJ2-7; 7 nucleotides align to TRBD1. V dropped 3 bases and J dropped 6; count of bases not matched to a gene: 8. This CDR3 is 14 amino acids long. CDR1 is ENHRY and CDR2 is SYGVKD in the germline V gene. The CDR3 coding sequence is TGTGCCATCAGTGACGGGACAGCAACATTCGAGCAGTACTTC. Its protein is CAISDGTATFEQYF.

The chain is built from TRBV11-2 and TRBJ1-4; D unclear. The CDR3 sequence is 16 residues long. CDR1 is SGHAT, CDR2 FQNNGV, per germline. V lost 5 bases and J 4 bases, leaving 17 bases between the germline ends. The CDR3 reads CASSRRGGQFNEKLFF. The CDR3 DNA follows: TGTGCCAGCAGCCGTCGAGGCGGGCAGTTTAATGAAAAACTGTTTTTT.

The chain recombines TRBV30 with TRBJ1-1; D call uncertain. V lost 0 bases and J lost 5, with 13 bases in between. The germline CDR1 and CDR2 sequences are GTSNPN and SVGIG (reference sequence). CDR3 length: 14 amino acids. CDR3 residues: CAWSVVGFGTEAFF. CDR3 coding DNA: TGTGCCTGGAGTGTAGTCGGCTTTGGGACTGAAGCTTTCTTT.

This chain links TRBV12-3 or TRBV12-4 with TRBJ1-1; D is undetermined. This CDR3 region has 14 residues. V gave up 3 bases and J gave up 3 bases, with 11 bases separating them. The CDR3 DNA sequence: TGTGCCAGCAGTTTGATGGTCCTGGACACTGAAGCTTTCTTT. This sequence encodes CASSLMVLDTEAFF.

The CDR3, as DNA: TGTGCCAGCAGCCCCTTCCGGGGGACTGAAGCTTTCTTT. Translation gives CASSPFRGTEAFF. The chain employs TRBV5-8 and TRBJ1-1; D is possibly TRBD1 (5 bases). Between the trimmed V and J ends, which lost 4 bases and 5 bases, there was a span of 12 bases. This CDR3 has 13 amino acids. In germline, CDR1 is SGHTS, CDR2 YDEGEE.

The V and J genes are TRBV5-1 and TRBJ2-1; D could derive from TRBD1 or TRBD2 (6 bases each). CDR1 SGHRS and CDR2 YFSETQ come from the germline V gene. This CDR3 is 14 amino acids long. V shed 6 bases and J shed 6 bases, with 16 bases lying between them. The CDR3 DNA sequence: TGCGCCAGCATAGGGGGGCGTAGTGGCAATGAGCAGTTCTTC. The encoded protein is CASIGGRSGNEQFF.

The chain employs TRBV12-3 or TRBV12-4 and TRBJ2-7; TRBD1 aligns across 9 bases. CDR3 length equals 15 residues. Trimming took 5 bases from V and 2 from J; bases not matched to a gene: 7. CDR3 loop: CASSPQDRGTYEQYF. The CDR3 nucleotides are TGTGCCAGCAGTCCCCAGGACAGGGGCACCTACGAGCAGTACTTC.

This clonotype was counted a few times. The chain employs TRBV5-1 and TRBJ1-1; no firm D call. V lost 7 bases to trimming and J lost 7 bases, with 17 bases between them. Germline lookup yields CDR1 SGHRS and CDR2 YFSETQ. The CDR3 spans 13 residues. CDR3 residues: CASFARTKGEAFF. The CDR3 DNA follows: TGCGCCAGCTTCGCCAGGACTAAGGGTGAAGCTTTCTTT.

In its sample, this clonotype was seen many times. This chain links TRBV18 with TRBJ1-2, with TRBD1 identical over 8 bases. Germline assignment: CDR1 KGHSH and CDR2 LQKENI. CDR3 length: 13 amino acids. The V and J ends lost 8 bases and 3 bases, in that order; junction bases with no gene match: 5. The CDR3 DNA follows: TGTGCCAGCAGCCCGGACAGGGACTATGGCTACACCTTC. It specifies CASSPDRDYGYTF.

The chain carries TRBV5-1 and TRBJ2-3, with 9 bases fitting TRBD1. The germline V gene has CDR1 SGHRS and CDR2 YFSETQ. The CDR3 is 16 amino acids. V shed 4 bases and J 3 bases; nucleotides not matched to a gene: 9. The CDR3 nucleotides read TGCGCCAGCAGCGTCCCCGGGACAGGGTGGACAGATACGCAGTATTTT. This codes for CASSVPGTGWTDTQYF.

The chain links TRBV6-6 to TRBJ1-2, with 9 positions matching TRBD1. J gave up 0 bases and V 2 bases, and 7 bases lay outside the gene matches. Germline CDR1 and CDR2: MNHNY and SVGAGI (reference sequence). The CDR3 length is 17 residues. The CDR3 is CASSYVDRGLTNYGYTF. DNA of the CDR3: TGTGCCAGCAGTTACGTGGACAGGGGACTTACTAACTATGGCTACACCTTC.

V gene TRBV28 combines with J gene TRBJ1-4; 9 bases match TRBD1. With 3 bases clipped from V and 7 bases from J, the junction kept 9 bases outside the gene matches. CDR1 is MDHEN and CDR2 is SYDVKM in the germline V gene. The CDR3 runs to 16 residues. CDR3 loop: CASSLRGQGRGEKLFF. In DNA, the CDR3 is TGTGCCAGCAGTTTGCGGGGACAGGGCCGGGGTGAAAAACTGTTTTTT.

Here the CDR3 reads CASSLDRGTNYGYTF. DNA of the CDR3: TGCGCCAGCAGCTTGGATAGGGGGACCAACTATGGCTACACCTTC. V is TRBV5-1 and J is TRBJ1-2; possible D gene TRBD1, 6 bases. Germline CDR1 reads SGHRS; CDR2 reads YFSETQ. V lost 0 bases, J lost 2 bases, and 11 bases lay in between. The CDR3 covers 15 residues.

The chain links TRBV24-1 to TRBJ2-7, with D unclear. CDR3 length: 12 amino acids. Germline V CDR1 and CDR2: KGHDR, SFDVKD. With 0 bases removed from V and 8 bases from J, the gap between germline ends came to 7 bases. CDR3 amino acids: CATSDLAEKQYF. Here the CDR3 DNA reads TGTGCCACCAGTGATTTGGCCGAAAAGCAGTACTTC.

V gene TRBV28 combines with J gene TRBJ1-6, with a tentative D call TRBD1 (6 bases). The germline CDR1 and CDR2 sequences are MDHEN and SYDVKM. Trimming removed 4 bases from V and 7 bases from J, with 14 bases in between. This CDR3 is 15 amino acids long. The CDR3 protein is CASSSKGGQNSPLHF. The DNA of the CDR3 is TGTGCCAGCAGTTCAAAGGGGGGACAAAATTCACCCCTCCACTTT.

The chain has TRBV30 and TRBJ2-7; D remains ambiguous. V lost 0 bases to trimming and J lost 8 bases, with 11 bases between them. The V gene's germline CDR1 is GTSNPN and CDR2 SVGIG (reference sequence). The CDR3 extends over 12 amino acids. CDR3 coding DNA: TGTGCCTGGAGTGTGGTCCCAAACCAGCAGTACTTC. The encoded protein is CAWSVVPNQQYF.

This clonotype was picked up a small number of times. The chain combines TRBV20-1 with TRBJ1-2; D gene ambiguous. This CDR3 spans 13 amino acids. Between the trimmed V and J ends, which lost 5 bases and 3 bases, there was a span of 13 bases. Germline V gene sequence: CDR1 DFQATT, CDR2 SNEGSKA (reference sequence). This CDR3 reads CSAAPQTYYGYTF. CDR3 nucleotide sequence: TGCAGTGCTGCACCCCAGACTTACTATGGCTACACCTTC.